This T cell receptor (beta chain) derives from a study of chemoradiotherapy in HPV16-positive cancers. The overall study: Candidate HPV-specific clones and shared TCR motifs came from a couple of HPV16-positive patients.

About this clone: The target antigen is unknown. This CDR3 is also generated by other DNA sequences in the sample.

The data were produced by immunoSEQ multiplex PCR, yet TCRdb's version contains in-frame clones alone and is incomplete. In the table there are 53,000 or so clones, more than 90% of which are singletons. Germline values: CDR1 LNHDA, CDR2 SQIVND (reference sequence). The CDR3 is 11 amino acids. With 7 bases removed from V and 5 bases from J, the gap between germline ends came to 5 bases. Over chemoradiotherapy, repertoires were sampled more than once. Study-wide results and limits: For HPV16-positive patients, expanding HPV-responsive T cells associated with longer recurrence-free survival. During treatment, candidate HPV-specific clones and E7-related motifs expanded in tumor.

The chain combines TRBV19 with TRBJ2-2, with unresolved D. The receptor was isolated from a human donor with HPV-associated anogenital cancer. Material: blood, obtained from a patient who underwent chemoradiotherapy. This CDR3 reads CASTHTGELFF. DNA of the CDR3: TGTGCCAGTACTCATACCGGGGAGCTGTTTTTT. The full variable domain, in which reference TRBV19 and TRBJ2-2 provide the parts outside the CDR3, is DGGITQSPKYLFRKEGQNVTLSCEQNLNHDAMYWYRQDPGQGLRLIYYSQIVNDFQKGDIAEGYSVSREKKESFPLTVTSAQKNPTAFYLCASTHTGELFFGEGSRLTVL.